The present TCR beta chain was sequenced within a study of CD8 T cells in Susac syndrome. RNA amounts of roughly 0.5 to 1 ug underwent reverse transcription with random hexamers. TCRdb used MiXCR to reprocess the immunoSEQ multiplex PCR reads, holding one entry per CDR3 protein. The data hold around 180,000 distinct CDR3 sequences, with approximately 95% observed a single time. The V gene end was trimmed by 0 bases and the J gene end by 1 base; junction bases not matched to a gene: 9. CDR3 length: 17 residues. The germline V gene encodes CDR1 SGHRS and CDR2 YFSETQ. TCR beta sequences were obtained from blood CD8+ and CD4+ T cells.

The sequenced material came from CD4+ T cells from PBMCs. The gene calls are TRBV5-1 and TRBJ2-7; 8 bases are a match to TRBD1. The sequence was collected from a human donor with multiple sclerosis. DNA of the CDR3: TGCGCCAGCAGCTTGGGGACTCGGGACAGGTGGTCCTACGAGCAGTACTTC. Translated, it gives CASSLGTRDRWSYEQYF.